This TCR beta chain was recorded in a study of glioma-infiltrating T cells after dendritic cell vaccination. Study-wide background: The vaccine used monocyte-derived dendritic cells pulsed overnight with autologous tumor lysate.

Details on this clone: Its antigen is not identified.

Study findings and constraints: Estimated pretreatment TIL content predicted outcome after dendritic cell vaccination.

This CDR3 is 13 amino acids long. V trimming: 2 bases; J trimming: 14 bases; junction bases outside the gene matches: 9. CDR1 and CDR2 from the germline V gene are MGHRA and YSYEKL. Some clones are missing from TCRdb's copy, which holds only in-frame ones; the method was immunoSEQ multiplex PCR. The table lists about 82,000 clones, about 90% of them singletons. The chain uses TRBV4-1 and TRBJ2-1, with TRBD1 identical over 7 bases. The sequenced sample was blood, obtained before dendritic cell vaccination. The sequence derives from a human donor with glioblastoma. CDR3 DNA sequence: TGCGCCAGCAGCCAAATCCAGGGGGAAAGGGAGTTCTTC. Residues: CASSQIQGEREFF.